This T cell receptor beta chain was identified during a study of beta chain features in type 1 diabetes. Investigators reverse transcribed all isolated RNA, so they sequenced expressed TCRB transcripts. Libraries were prepared by immunoSEQ multiplex PCR; TCRdb keeps only in-frame clonotypes and omits some of them. Of 600,000 or so clones in the sample, over 12% were seen once. Study findings and constraints: Type 1 diabetes patients had TCRB CDR3s that were shorter (moderately but significantly so) in all four CD4+ subsets.

V gave up 1 base and J gave up 0 bases, with 12 bases separating them. Per germline, CDR1 MGHDK and CDR2 SYGVNS. The CDR3 covers 16 residues. A word on this clone: The antigen remains undetermined.

The source of this sequence is a man aged 18-30 years with type 1 diabetes. V gene TRBV25-1 combines with J gene TRBJ1-2; D is undetermined. The sample taken for sequencing was naive CD4+ T cells from blood. CDR3 sequence (DNA): TGTGCCAGCAGTGAATCCCCGGGAGCCTCTAACTATGGCTACACCTTC. Its translation is CASSESPGASNYGYTF.